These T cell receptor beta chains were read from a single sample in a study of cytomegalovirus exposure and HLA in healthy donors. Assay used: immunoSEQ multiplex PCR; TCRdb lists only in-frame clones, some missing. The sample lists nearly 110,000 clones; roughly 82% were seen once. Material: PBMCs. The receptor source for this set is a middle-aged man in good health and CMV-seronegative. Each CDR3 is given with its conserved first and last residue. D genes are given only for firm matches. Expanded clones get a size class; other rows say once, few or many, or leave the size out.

TGTGCCAGCAGAGGTGGGGGGATCGAGCAGTACTTC,CASRGGGIEQYF,TRBV11-2,12,TRBJ2-7,NA,NA
TGTGCCACCGACCCAGCGGGGGGAGAGACCCAGTACTTC,CATDPAGGETQYF,TRBV10-3,13,TRBJ2-5,NA,TRBD2
TGTGCCAGCAGCTTAGGGGGGGGCTACCGCCCGCAGTACTTC,CASSLGGGYRPQYF,TRBV7-2,14,TRBJ2-7,once,NA
TGTGCCAGCAGCCAAGACCCCGGCGGATTCGTTAACTATGGCTACACCTTC,CASSQDPGGFVNYGYTF,TRBV14,17,TRBJ1-2,NA,NA
TGTGCCAGCAGCGTCGGACAGGGGTACGGTGAAGCTTTCTTT,CASSVGQGYGEAFF,TRBV9,14,TRBJ1-1,NA,TRBD1
TGCGCCAGCAGCGGCGGGGGGTGGACTGAAGCTTTCTTT,CASSGGGWTEAFF,TRBV5-1,13,TRBJ1-1,NA,NA
TGTGCCTGGATTATGGGAAACACCATATATTTT,CAWIMGNTIYF,TRBV30,11,TRBJ1-3,NA,NA
TGTGCCAGCAGCGAACGCCTCAGGGGGCGATACGCTAACTATGGCTACACCTTC,CASSERLRGRYANYGYTF,TRBV21-1,18,TRBJ1-2,NA,NA
TGCGCCAGCGACAGGACAGGGGGCTTCGAAACCGGGGAGCTGTTTTTT,CASDRTGGFETGELFF,TRBV5-1,16,TRBJ2-2,NA,TRBD1
TGCGCCAGCAGGTCGAACTCAGCAGGTGAAAAACTGTTTTTT,CASRSNSAGEKLFF,TRBV4-3,14,TRBJ1-4,NA,NA
TGTGCTAGTGGGGTTGGGACAGGGTCAAGCAATCAGCCCCAGCATTTT,CASGVGTGSSNQPQHF,TRBV12-5,16,TRBJ1-5,NA,TRBD1
TGTGCCTTTCACGGGACTTCTAACTATGGCTACACCTTC,CAFHGTSNYGYTF,TRBV21-1,13,TRBJ1-2,NA,NA
TGTGCCAGCAGTGCCGACAGGACTAATGAAAAACTGTTTTTT,CASSADRTNEKLFF,TRBV2,14,TRBJ1-4,NA,NA
TGTGCCAGCAGCCCTGGCGGGAACACTGAAGCTTTCTTT,CASSPGGNTEAFF,TRBV27,13,TRBJ1-1,NA,NA
TGTGCCAGCAGCTTTTACAGGGAAACAGCAACTAATGAAAAACTGTTTTTT,CASSFYRETATNEKLFF,TRBV7-9,17,TRBJ1-4,NA,NA
TGTGCCATCAGTGAGCCGGGGAGAACTGAAGCTTTCTTT,CAISEPGRTEAFF,TRBV10-3,13,TRBJ1-1,NA,NA
TGTGCCAGCAGTTACGGAGGTGAAGCTTTCTTT,CASSYGGEAFF,TRBV6-6,11,TRBJ1-1,NA,NA
TGTGCCAGCAGCGTAGCTTTTGGCGGGGGGGATGAAGATACGCAGTATTTT,CASSVAFGGGDEDTQYF,TRBV9,17,TRBJ2-3,NA,TRBD2
TGTGCCAGCAGCGTAGACTTGGGACTCAGAGAAGAAGGCTACACCTTC,CASSVDLGLREEGYTF,TRBV9,16,TRBJ1-2,NA,NA
TGTGCCAGCAGCGGGGGGACTAGCGGAGCCACAGATACGCAGTATTTT,CASSGGTSGATDTQYF,TRBV9,16,TRBJ2-3,NA,TRBD2
TGCAGCGTTGAGGTAGTCTCTGGAAACACCATATATTTT,CSVEVVSGNTIYF,TRBV29-1,13,TRBJ1-3,few,NA
TGTGCCAGCAGCCTGCAGTGGGGACAGGGGGGAGAGGGGTATGGCTACACCTTC,CASSLQWGQGGEGYGYTF,TRBV4-2,18,TRBJ1-2,NA,TRBD1
TGTGCCAGCAGCCGGGGACTAGCGGGGAGTACAGATACGCAGTATTTT,CASSRGLAGSTDTQYF,TRBV5-4,16,TRBJ2-3,once,TRBD2
TGTGCCTCGTACCCGGGACTAGCGGGGGGGGGAGATACGCAGTATTTT,CASYPGLAGGGDTQYF,TRBV10-3,16,TRBJ2-3,NA,TRBD2
TGTGCCATCCAACGACGGGGTCTGGGCACAGATACGCAGTATTTT,CAIQRRGLGTDTQYF,TRBV11-2,15,TRBJ2-3,NA,NA
TGTGCCAGCTCACCACCGGGACAGGGATACGAAGCTTTCTTT,CASSPPGQGYEAFF,TRBV18,14,TRBJ1-1,NA,TRBD1
TGCGCCAGCAGCTTCCACCGCGGGGAGACCCAGTACTTC,CASSFHRGETQYF,TRBV5-1,13,TRBJ2-5,NA,NA
TGTGCCAGCAGCTTAGAAGGGGTTGGGGAGCAGTTCTTC,CASSLEGVGEQFF,TRBV11-2,13,TRBJ2-1,once,NA
TGTGCCAGTAGATCTAGGGATACGCAGTATTTT,CASRSRDTQYF,TRBV19,11,TRBJ2-3,NA,NA
TGTGCCAGTAGTACCAACTTAGCGGGGGGGAGAGAGACCCAGTACTTC,CASSTNLAGGRETQYF,TRBV19,16,TRBJ2-5,once,TRBD2
TGTGCCAGCAGGCCGACAGGGGCCTATAATTCACCCCTCCACTTT,CASRPTGAYNSPLHF,TRBV6-6,15,TRBJ1-6,NA,TRBD1
TGCGCCAGCAGCCACACCGGGACAGTCGGCGAGCAGTACTTC,CASSHTGTVGEQYF,TRBV4-3,14,TRBJ2-7,few,TRBD1
TGCGCCAGCAGCTCCTTTGGGTCAGGGTACACCGGGGAGCTGTTTTTT,CASSSFGSGYTGELFF,TRBV5-1,16,TRBJ2-2,NA,NA
TGCGCCAGCAGCTTGGCCAGGGGAAACACCATATATTTT,CASSLARGNTIYF,TRBV5-1,13,TRBJ1-3,NA,NA
TGTGCCTGGAGTGGGAAAGGACAGGGCAGGTCACCCCTCCACTTT,CAWSGKGQGRSPLHF,TRBV30,15,TRBJ1-6,NA,TRBD1
TGTGCCACCAGCAACCCCAGGGGAGGGTTAACCGGGGAGCTGTTTTTT,CATSNPRGGLTGELFF,TRBV15,16,TRBJ2-2,NA,NA
TGTGCCAGCATGATAAGGGGTTGGAGCAATCAGCCCCAGCATTTT,CASMIRGWSNQPQHF,TRBV7-8,15,TRBJ1-5,NA,NA
TGTGCCACCGGACAGTTTAACACTGAAGCTTTCTTT,CATGQFNTEAFF,TRBV19,12,TRBJ1-1,few,NA
TGTGCCAGCAGCCCCCGCTCCGCGGGGAATGAGCAGTTCTTC,CASSPRSAGNEQFF,TRBV7-2,14,TRBJ2-1,NA,NA
TGTGCCAGCAGTGACTCGTGGGGGGGTACAGATACGCAGTATTTT,CASSDSWGGTDTQYF,TRBV6-4,15,TRBJ2-3,NA,TRBD2
TGTGCCAGCAGCTTTGAATCCCCCAGACTTTCTCCTGAAGCTTTCTTT,CASSFESPRLSPEAFF,TRBV7-8,16,TRBJ1-1,NA,NA
TGTGCCAGCAGCTTTGTAATCTCTGGGGCCAACGTCCTGACTTTC,CASSFVISGANVLTF,TRBV5-8,15,TRBJ2-6,NA,NA
TGCGCCAGCAGCTTGAGTAACAGCTTCGGACAAGAGACCCAGTACTTC,CASSLSNSFGQETQYF,TRBV5-1,16,TRBJ2-5,once,NA
TGCGCCAGCAGCCAAGTGGGGGGAGGGGGAGAGACCCAGTACTTC,CASSQVGGGGETQYF,TRBV4-1,15,TRBJ2-5,NA,NA
TGTGCCTGGAGTATTAAGGGGGCGGGGAAACTGTTTTTT,CAWSIKGAGKLFF,TRBV30,13,TRBJ1-4,once,TRBD1
TGTGCCAGCACCCTGAATGGGCAGGTTCTAATCACAGATACGCAGTATTTT,CASTLNGQVLITDTQYF,TRBV28,17,TRBJ2-3,few,NA
TGTGCCATCAGGGACTCAGGAGCGCCTACCGGGGAGCTGTTTTTT,CAIRDSGAPTGELFF,TRBV10-3,15,TRBJ2-2,NA,NA
TGTGCCAGCAGCTTAGGTTCCTCGGACACCCTTTATGGCTACACCTTC,CASSLGSSDTLYGYTF,TRBV7-9,16,TRBJ1-2,NA,NA
TGTGCCAGCAGTGAATTACAAGAGACCCAGTACTTC,CASSELQETQYF,TRBV2,12,TRBJ2-5,NA,NA
TGTGCTAGTGGATGGGACAGTGGGCAGCCCCAGCATTTT,CASGWDSGQPQHF,TRBV12-5,13,TRBJ1-5,NA,TRBD1
TGTGCCAGCAGCAGAGGGACTGAAGCTTTCTTT,CASSRGTEAFF,TRBV9,11,TRBJ1-1,few,NA